Listed here is a single T cell receptor (beta chain). The data stem from a study of blood T cell repertoires in COVID-19. The overall study: The origin of the acute and convalescent COVID-19 samples was the United States, Italy and Spain. PBMCs, B-cell-depleted T cells, or T cells provided the cDNA or gDNA that made up the material.

Repertoires were generated with immunoSEQ multiplex PCR, while TCRdb's copy carries only in-frame clones and drops some. The repertoire consists of about 71,000 clones, with approximately 89% occurring once and the leading ten covering 5.1%. After removal of 5 bases from V and 6 bases from J, the junction contained 4 bases not matched to a gene. Germline loops: CDR1 SGHTA, CDR2 FQGNSA. CDR3 length equals 12 residues. Sequencing used peripheral blood. This receptor was identified in a man at least 80 years old with acute or convalescent COVID-19. The V call is TRBV7-2, the J call TRBJ2-7; 7 bases are a match to TRBD1. Written as DNA, the CDR3 is TGTGCCAGCAGCCGAACAGGGGCCGAGCAGTACTTC. This sequence encodes CASSRTGAEQYF. The full variable domain, in which reference TRBV7-2 and TRBJ2-7 provide the parts outside the CDR3, is GAGVSQSPSNKVTEKGKDVELRCDPISGHTALYWYRQSLGQGLEFLIYFQGNSAPDKSGLPSDRFSAERTGGSVSTLTIQRTQQEDSAVYLCASSRTGAEQYFGPGTRLTVT.